This T cell receptor beta chain was retrieved from a study of T cell responses to AZD1222 COVID-19 vaccine. Study-wide results and caveats: Donors, mostly white British, included more females; clonal diversity was possibly underestimated. Baseline serostatus was positive in only six AZD1222 recipients. Variant regions that are unmutated are reportedly the target of nearly half of spike-specific TCRs.

Germline V CDR1 and CDR2: LNHNV, YYDKDF (reference sequence). The CDR3 is 13 residues long. V lost 10 bases to trimming and J lost 0 bases, with 9 bases between them. Comment on this clone: What it recognizes is unknown.

Clones were read by immunoSEQ multiplex PCR, and TCRdb kept only the in-frame ones, dropping some. The table has approximately 130,000 clones, 70% to 90% seen once. The rearrangement uses TRBV15 and TRBJ1-4; D call uncertain. This sequence originates from an adult who received the AZD1222 COVID-19 vaccine. The starting material was peripheral blood, obtained 28 days after the second AZD1222 dose. For the CDR3, the DNA is TGTGCCATAGGTCGGGCAACTAATGAAAAACTGTTTTTT. Amino acids: CAIGRATNEKLFF.